The 21 T cell receptor beta chains listed next were all sequenced from one sample in a study of blood T cell repertoires in COVID-19. Here immunoSEQ multiplex PCR was the method, and the copy in TCRdb shows in-frame clones only, minus some. The sample yields about 160,000 clones, less than 90% seen once. The sequencing sample was made of PBMCs or T cells enriched from blood (not recorded which). These receptors were taken from a woman in her fifties or sixties who had recovered from COVID-19.

This clone was counted once. V gene TRBV5-1 combines with J gene TRBJ2-3; TRBD1 matches at 7 bases. The CDR3 spans 12 residues. The trim removed 4 bases at V and 14 bases at J, leaving 10 bases unmatched. CDR1 is SGHRS, CDR2 YFSETQ, per germline. The CDR3 DNA follows: TGCGCCAGCAGCGAACCCAGGGGGATTCGGTATTTT. Residues: CASSEPRGIRYF.

V is TRBV19 and J is TRBJ2-3; D is perhaps TRBD2 (6 bases). The CDR3 extends over 15 amino acids. The V gene's germline CDR1 is LNHDA and CDR2 SQIVND (reference sequence). V lost 6 bases, J lost 0 bases, and 13 bases lay in between. The CDR3 DNA reads as TGTGCCAGTAGGGAGACTAGTTGGAGCACAGATACGCAGTATTTT. Protein: CASRETSWSTDTQYF.

V gene TRBV7-6 combines with J gene TRBJ1-5, with TRBD1 matching 12 bases. V trimming: 1 base; J trimming: 6 bases; junction bases outside the gene matches: 16. Germline V lookup: CDR1 SGHVS, CDR2 FNYEAQ. This CDR3 contains 20 residues. The CDR3 sequence is CASSLVRGGTGGAVAQPQHF. CDR3 nucleotides: TGTGCCAGCAGCTTAGTACGAGGTGGGACAGGGGGCGCGGTTGCTCAGCCCCAGCATTTT.

The chain carries TRBV5-1 and TRBJ2-7; 8 bases agree with TRBD1. The V and J ends lost 4 bases and 0 bases, in that order; junction bases with no gene match: 3. Per the germline V gene, CDR1 is SGHRS and CDR2 is YFSETQ. The CDR3 is 14 residues long. The CDR3 sequence: CASSGQGGSYEQYF. In nucleotides, the CDR3 is TGCGCCAGCAGCGGACAGGGTGGCTCCTACGAGCAGTACTTC.

This clone was seen once. The chain couples TRBV10-2 to TRBJ2-1; 9 nucleotides line up with TRBD2. J was trimmed by 1 base and V by 9 bases; bases with no gene match: 4. Germline assignment: CDR1 WSHSY and CDR2 SAAADI. The CDR3 consists of 14 residues. DNA for the CDR3: TGCGCCAGTGGGGGACTAGCATCCTACAATGAGCAGTTCTTC. It yields the protein CASGGLASYNEQFF.

This sequence joins TRBV6-5 and TRBJ1-1; weak D call: TRBD1 (5 bases). Germline-derived CDR1 and CDR2 are MNHEY and SVGAGI. The CDR3 sequence is 15 residues long. Trimming took 4 bases from V and 0 from J, leaving 12 bases between them. CDR3 sequence (DNA): TGTGCCAGCAGTTCGACAGAAACGATGAACACTGAAGCTTTCTTT. Translating it yields CASSSTETMNTEAFF.

The chain uses TRBV5-1 and TRBJ2-7, with 8 bases matching TRBD2. The length of the CDR3 is 14 residues. The junction had 10 bases not matched to a gene; V was cut back by 4 bases and J by 7 bases. Germline lookup yields CDR1 SGHRS and CDR2 YFSETQ. The CDR3 region has the DNA TGCGCCAGCAGCCTGGGAGCGGGAGTAGGGGAGCAGTACTTC. Translation gives CASSLGAGVGEQYF.

The chain employs TRBV2 and TRBJ2-7, with D maybe TRBD1 (5 bases). The V gene lost 6 bases and the J gene lost 0 bases, with 15 bases spanning the gap. This CDR3 has 15 residues. Germline V gene lookup returns CDR1 SNHLY and CDR2 FYNNEI. This chain's CDR3 is CASRRQSLNSYEQYF. DNA for the CDR3: TGTGCCAGCAGACGACAGTCTTTGAACTCCTACGAGCAGTACTTC.

The chain couples TRBV5-5 to TRBJ2-2, with 8 bases lining up with TRBD2. The V gene's germline CDR1 is SGHKS and CDR2 YYEKEE (reference sequence). The junction had 8 bases not matched to a gene; V was cut back by 4 bases and J by 0 bases. This CDR3 is 17 amino acids long. CDR3 loop: CASSLLPGGPNTGELFF. The CDR3 DNA reads as TGTGCCAGCAGCCTACTCCCGGGGGGGCCGAACACCGGGGAGCTGTTTTTT. Full variable domain (missing parts from reference TRBV5-5 and TRBJ2-2): DAGVTQSPTHLIKTRGQQVTLRCSPISGHKSVSWYQQVLGQGPQFIFQYYEKEERGRGNFPDRFSARQFPNYSSELNVNALLLGDSALYLCASSLLPGGPNTGELFFGEGSRLTVL.

This clone was seen only a few times. This chain uses TRBV20-1 with TRBJ2-4; a weak D match, TRBD2 (6 bases). The germline V gene encodes CDR1 DFQATT and CDR2 SNEGSKA (reference sequence). V lost 3 bases, J lost 8 bases, and 17 bases lay in between. The CDR3 spans 14 residues. The CDR3 nucleotides are TGCAGTGCTAGTAGGTTGCGGGATGGAGACATTCAGTACTTC. It is translated as CSASRLRDGDIQYF.

The rearrangement joins TRBV18 to TRBJ2-7; 8 nucleotides match TRBD1. Unmatched junction bases numbered 8, after V lost 8 bases and J lost 5 bases. Looked up from germline, CDR1 is KGHSH and CDR2 is LQKENI. The CDR3 loop spans 13 amino acids. The CDR3 bases are TGTGCCAGCCTTGGACAGGGATCCCACGAGCAGTACTTC. Translated: CASLGQGSHEQYF.

This chain links TRBV11-2 with TRBJ1-1; no reliable D call. CDR3 size: 15 residues. Trimming took 5 bases from V and 1 from J, leaving 14 bases between them. Per germline, CDR1 SGHAT and CDR2 FQNNGV. The CDR3 coding sequence is TGTGCCAGCAGCCCCCGAGGGAATCGGAACACTGAAGCTTTCTTT. This codes for CASSPRGNRNTEAFF. The entire variable domain, with the rest obtained from reference TRBV11-2 and TRBJ1-1, is as follows: EAGVAQSPRYKIIEKRQSVAFWCNPISGHATLYWYQQILGQGPKLLIQFQNNGVVDDSQLPKDRFSAERLKGVDSTLKIQPAKLEDSAVYLCASSPRGNRNTEAFFGQGTRLTVV.

This clone is a singleton in its sample. The chain couples TRBV5-1 to TRBJ1-1, with 7 nucleotides matching TRBD1. Germline assignment: CDR1 SGHRS and CDR2 YFSETQ. This CDR3 has 12 residues. The V gene end was trimmed by 0 bases and the J gene end by 7 bases; junction bases not matched to a gene: 0. The CDR3 loop is CASSLAGGEAFF. Written as DNA, the CDR3 is TGCGCCAGCAGCTTGGCAGGGGGTGAAGCTTTCTTT.

The rearrangement uses TRBV11-2 and TRBJ1-5; D is possibly TRBD1 (6 bases). CDR1 and CDR2 from the germline V gene are SGHAT and FQNNGV. The CDR3 totals 13 residues. V lost 2 bases and J lost 5, with 7 bases in between. This chain's CDR3 is CASSLYRDQPQHF. DNA of the CDR3: TGTGCCAGCAGCTTATACAGGGATCAGCCCCAGCATTTT.

The chain is built from TRBV5-4 and TRBJ1-2, with 11 bases aligning to TRBD1. The germline gives CDR1 SGHNT, CDR2 YYREEE (reference sequence). The CDR3 runs 15 residues. The V gene end was trimmed by 2 bases and the J gene end by 6 bases; junction bases not matched to a gene: 6. CDR3 nucleotides: TGTGCCAGCAGCTTCCTGGACAGGGGGCCTGATGGCTACACCTTC. Its translation is CASSFLDRGPDGYTF.

The V and J genes are TRBV10-3 and TRBJ2-7, with D possibly TRBD1 on 6 matching bases. The CDR3 extends over 15 amino acids. The V end was cut by 0 bases, the J end by 3 bases, with 12 bases between. From germline, CDR1 is ENHRY and CDR2 SYGVKD. This chain's CDR3 is CAISESQGTFYEQYF. Written as DNA, the CDR3 is TGTGCCATCAGTGAGTCACAGGGAACTTTCTACGAGCAGTACTTC.

CDR3 region: CPPLGSGSVDEQYF. The CDR3 nucleotides read TGTCCCCCCCTAGGTAGCGGGAGTGTCGACGAGCAGTACTTC. The chain joins TRBV27 to TRBJ2-7; 9 bases line up with TRBD2. CDR1 is MNHEY and CDR2 is SMNVEV in the germline V gene (reference sequence). This CDR3 contains 14 residues.

This chain uses TRBV5-4 with TRBJ2-2, with TRBD2 matching 11 bases. CDR3 length equals 17 residues. V lost 1 base, J lost 4 bases, and 6 bases stayed unmatched. Germline loops: CDR1 SGHNT, CDR2 YYREEE (reference sequence). DNA for the CDR3: TGTGCCAGCAGCTTGTTAGCGGGAGGGCCGGGCACCGGGGAGCTGTTTTTT. It is translated as CASSLLAGGPGTGELFF. The full variable domain, in which reference TRBV5-4 and TRBJ2-2 provide the parts outside the CDR3, is ETGVTQSPTHLIKTRGQQVTLRCSSQSGHNTVSWYQQALGQGPQFIFQYYREEENGRGNFPPRFSGLQFPNYSSELNVNALELDDSALYLCASSLLAGGPGTGELFFGEGSRLTVL.

This clone has only one observation. This sequence joins TRBV21-1 and TRBJ2-4; TRBD2 was called by the table and not checked on the DNA. TRBV21-1 is a pseudogene. This CDR3 contains 18 residues. The CDR3 bases are TGTGCCAGCAGCAAAGGTCCCCTAGCGGGAGGAGCCAAAAACATTCAGTACTTC. This codes for CASSKGPLAGGAKNIQYF.

The chain employs TRBV11-3 and TRBJ2-1; 11 bases agree with TRBD2. CDR1 and CDR2 (germline): SGHNT, YENEEA. Trimming took 0 bases from V and 2 from J; bases not matched to a gene: 6. There are 18 residues in the CDR3. Written as DNA, the CDR3 is TGTGCCAGCAGCTTAGATGTACTAGCGGGAGTTCCCTACAATGAGCAGTTCTTC. Encoded protein: CASSLDVLAGVPYNEQFF.

This rearrangement joins TRBV7-9 to TRBJ1-5, with 8 nucleotides matching TRBD1. With 5 bases clipped from V and 4 bases from J, the junction kept 7 bases outside the gene matches. Germline V gives CDR1 SEHNR, CDR2 FQNEAQ (reference sequence). The CDR3 has 15 residues. CDR3 DNA: TGTGCCAGCAGCCCCGGGACAGGAAAAAATCAGCCCCAGCATTTT. It encodes CASSPGTGKNQPQHF.